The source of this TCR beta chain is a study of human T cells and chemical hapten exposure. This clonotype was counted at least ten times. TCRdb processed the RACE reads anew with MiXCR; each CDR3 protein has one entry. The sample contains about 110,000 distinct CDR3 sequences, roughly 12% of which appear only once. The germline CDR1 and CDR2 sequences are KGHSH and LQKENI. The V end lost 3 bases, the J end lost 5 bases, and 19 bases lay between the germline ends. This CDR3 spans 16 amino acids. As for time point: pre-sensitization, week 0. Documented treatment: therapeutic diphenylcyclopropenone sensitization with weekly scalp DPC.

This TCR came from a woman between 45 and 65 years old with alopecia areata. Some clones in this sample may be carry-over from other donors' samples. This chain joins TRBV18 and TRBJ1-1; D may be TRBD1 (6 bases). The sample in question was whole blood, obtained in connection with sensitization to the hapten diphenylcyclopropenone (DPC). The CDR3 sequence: CASSPVYRDSGTEAFF. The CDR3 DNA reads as TGTGCCAGCTCACCGGTTTACAGGGATTCGGGAACTGAAGCTTTCTTT.